This TCR beta chain was recovered during a study of identical twins. General study findings and limits: Those out-of-frame alpha sequences shared by twins showed an excess of low generation probability. The abundant beta clonotypes from cord blood had fewer insertions, and memory repertoires had none of this.

The germline gives CDR1 DFQATT, CDR2 SNEGSKA (reference sequence). There are 14 residues in the CDR3. Between the trimmed V and J ends, which lost 5 bases and 5 bases, there was a span of 18 bases. Through template switching, a universal primer site was introduced, and the cDNA contained unique molecular identifiers. TCRdb fed the 5' RACE reads into MiXCR, producing one record per CDR3 protein. Of more than 400,000 distinct CDR3 sequences listed, 15% are singletons. This clonotype was seen a few times. As yet, its antigen is unknown. Another study also made use of these data, one on yellow fever vaccine responses in identical twins.

Material: CD4+ T cells sorted from blood. The chain links TRBV20-1 to TRBJ2-5; D assignment may be TRBD1 or TRBD2 (5 bases each). The TCR sequence derives from a woman younger than 35 in good health. CDR3 region: CSAVRDAWKETQYF. CDR3 DNA sequence: TGCAGTGCTGTCAGGGACGCATGGAAGGAGACCCAGTACTTC.